This paragraph reports one T cell receptor beta chain. Its cognate antigen is unknown. 60 Vbeta and 13 Jbeta primers were used in PCR. Sequencing was performed with immunoSEQ multiplex PCR; in TCRdb, only in-frame clones are kept and a portion is missing. The sample holds 100,000 to 150,000 clones, 77% seen once. The sample belongs to a study of cytomegalovirus exposure and HLA in healthy donors. Study results and limitations: Being productive about 87% or about 30% of the time was typical of most TCR beta V segments in an earlier analysis. The later analysis indicated that the majority of CMV-associated TCR beta chains appeared HLA-restricted. Analysis was performed later, and it showed HLA-associated TCR beta chains to be more clonally expanded than equally common others.

This TCR derives from a male donor in good health and CMV-seropositive. The sequenced material came from PBMCs.

The CDR3 reads CASSGKGVMNTEAFF. In nucleotides, the CDR3 is TGCGCCAGCAGCGGAAAGGGGGTAATGAACACTGAAGCTTTCTTT. V and J are TRBV5-1 and TRBJ1-1, with a weak D call TRBD1 (6 bases). Trimming removed 4 bases at V and 0 bases at J, with 13 bases between. The CDR3 spans 15 residues. Germline CDR1 SGHRS, CDR2 YFSETQ.